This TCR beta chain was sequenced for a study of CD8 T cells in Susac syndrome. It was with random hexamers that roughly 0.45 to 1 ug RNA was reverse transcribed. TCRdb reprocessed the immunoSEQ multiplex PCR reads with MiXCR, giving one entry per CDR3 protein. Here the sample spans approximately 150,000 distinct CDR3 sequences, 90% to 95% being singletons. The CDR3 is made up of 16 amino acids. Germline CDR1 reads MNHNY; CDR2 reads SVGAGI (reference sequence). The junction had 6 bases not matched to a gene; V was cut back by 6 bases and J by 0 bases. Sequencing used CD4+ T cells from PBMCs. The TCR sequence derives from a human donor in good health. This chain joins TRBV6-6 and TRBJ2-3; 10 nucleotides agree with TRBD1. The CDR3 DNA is TGTGCCAGCAGGCAGAGACAGGGGGCCAGCACAGATACGCAGTATTTT. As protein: CASRQRQGASTDTQYF.